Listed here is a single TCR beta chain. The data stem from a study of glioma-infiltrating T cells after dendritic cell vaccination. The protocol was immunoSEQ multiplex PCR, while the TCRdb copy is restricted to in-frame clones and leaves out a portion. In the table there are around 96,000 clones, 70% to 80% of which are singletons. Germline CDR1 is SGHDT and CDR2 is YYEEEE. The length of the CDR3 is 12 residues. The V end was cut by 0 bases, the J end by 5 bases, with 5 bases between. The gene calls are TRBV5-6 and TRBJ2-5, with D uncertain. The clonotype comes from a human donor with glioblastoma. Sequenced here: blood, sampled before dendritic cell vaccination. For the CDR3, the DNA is TGTGCCAGCAGCTTGGTTGAGGAGACCCAGTACTTC. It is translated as CASSLVEETQYF.